Sequencing of this T cell receptor (beta chain) was carried out in a study of T cells in tuberculosis. Across the study: A South African cohort included IGRA-negative adolescents, latently infected IGRA-positive adolescents and adults with active tuberculosis.

Method: immunoSEQ multiplex PCR; TCRdb's copy keeps in-frame clones and lacks some. The sample contains some 41,000 clones, 90% to 95% of which appear only once. General study findings and limits: Active tuberculosis cases were adults; controls were adolescents. Using the GMM-specific repertoire gave about 87% accuracy versus roughly 70% with motifs. Smaller distances to GMM-specific TCRs suggested their expansion in active tuberculosis.

For this clone: Its antigen remains unidentified.

The length of the CDR3 is 14 residues. V lost 8 bases, J lost 0 bases, and 11 bases lay in between. In germline, CDR1 is SNHLY, CDR2 FYNNEI. This TCR was recovered from a donor under 30 with latent tuberculosis or without tuberculosis infection. Some clones in this sample may be carry-over from other donors' samples. Sequencing input: PBMCs. This sequence joins TRBV2 and TRBJ2-1; maybe TRBD1 (6 bases). DNA of the CDR3: TGTGCCAGCGGGCTAGGGGGCTCCTACAATGAGCAGTTCTTC. As protein: CASGLGGSYNEQFF.